Listed here are 27 T cell receptor beta chains from one sample, sequenced in a study of PD-1 blockade in classical Hodgkin lymphoma. Time point: cycle 4 day 1 (C4D1), after more than 5 weeks of nivolumab. Each patient relapsed following autologous stem cell transplantation, and prior brentuximab vedotin exposure differed. Measured with immunoSEQ multiplex PCR; TCRdb has only the in-frame clones, and not every one. The sample includes around 50,000 clones, roughly 89% of them seen just once. This specimen was peripheral blood mononuclear cells (PBMCs), taken before the fourth cycle of nivolumab. All receptors derive from a human donor with classical Hodgkin lymphoma.

J is TRBJ1-2 and V is TRBV7-9, with D possibly TRBD1 on 6 matching bases. Between the trimmed V and J ends, which lost 4 bases and 8 bases, there was a span of 17 bases. The CDR3 consists of 14 residues. The germline CDR1 and CDR2 sequences are SEHNR and FQNEAQ (reference sequence). The CDR3 loop reads CASSSGGFGVGYTF. The DNA for the CDR3 is TGTGCCAGCAGCTCTGGGGGCTTTGGGGTGGGCTACACCTTC. Looking up the rest from reference TRBV7-9 and TRBJ1-2 gives the full variable domain: DTGVSQNPRHKITKRGQNVTFRCDPISEHNRLYWYRQTLGQGPEFLTYFQNEAQLEKSRLLSDRFSAERPKGSFSTLEIQRTEQGDSAMYLCASSSGGFGVGYTFGSGTRLTVV.

The V and J genes are TRBV6-6 and TRBJ2-7; TRBD2 matches at 9 bases. After removal of 7 bases from V and 5 bases from J, the junction contained 6 bases not matched to a gene. The CDR3 extends over 13 amino acids. Germline lookup yields CDR1 MNHNY and CDR2 SVGAGI (reference sequence). The CDR3 DNA follows: TGTGCCAGCACCGGACTAGCGAGAGACGAGCAGTACTTC. Amino acids: CASTGLARDEQYF.

J is TRBJ1-5 and V is TRBV6-5; possible D gene TRBD1, 5 bases. This CDR3 comprises 13 residues. CDR1 and CDR2 from the germline V gene are MNHEY and SVGAGI. Trimming removed 4 bases from V and 2 bases from J, with 6 bases in between. The CDR3 spells CASSLTGNQPQHF. The CDR3 DNA reads TGTGCCAGCAGTTTGACAGGCAATCAGCCCCAGCATTTT.

The rearrangement joins TRBV25-1 to TRBJ1-5, with a tentative D call TRBD1 (5 bases). Germline V gives CDR1 MGHDK, CDR2 SYGVNS. The CDR3 totals 14 residues. The ends were cut back, 5 bases at V and 6 bases at J, with 14 bases in the middle. The CDR3 DNA reads as TGTGCCAGCAGTTCAGGGTATAAAGGTCAGCCCCAGCATTTT. As protein: CASSSGYKGQPQHF.

The chain couples TRBV10-3 to TRBJ1-5; tentatively, D is TRBD1 (5 bases). The CDR3 spans 15 residues. Germline V gene sequence: CDR1 ENHRY, CDR2 SYGVKD. Trimming took off 6 bases at V and 3 bases at J, with 15 bases between the two ends. This CDR3 is CAISLRDGDNQPQHF. The CDR3 region has the DNA TGTGCCATCAGCCTCCGGGACGGAGACAATCAGCCCCAGCATTTT.

In its sample, this clone was seen a few times. The genes are TRBV7-8 and TRBJ2-7, with a weak D call TRBD2 (5 bases). Trimming pared 4 bases from V and 6 bases from J, leaving 10 bases between. This CDR3 region has 12 residues. From germline, CDR1 is SGHVS and CDR2 FQNEAQ. Written as DNA, the CDR3 is TGTGCCAGCAGCTGGACTCCGAGCGAGCAGTACTTC. The encoded protein is CASSWTPSEQYF.

The chain uses TRBV18 and TRBJ2-1; no definite D call. Trimming shortened V by 2 bases and J by 5 bases, and 4 bases separated the two germline ends. The germline V gene encodes CDR1 KGHSH and CDR2 LQKENI. The CDR3 length is 12 residues. The CDR3 loop is CASSPIHNEQFF. CDR3 bases: TGTGCCAGCTCACCAATCCACAATGAGCAGTTCTTC.

This clone has just a few counts. The gene calls are TRBV5-1 and TRBJ2-2, with TRBD2 matching over 14 bases. CDR3 length: 18 residues. Trimming at V came to 4 bases and at J to 1 base, leaving 6 bases not matched to a gene. Germline V gene lookup returns CDR1 SGHRS and CDR2 YFSETQ. Here the CDR3 reads CASSLTSGRALNTGELFF. The CDR3 DNA reads as TGCGCCAGCAGCCTGACTAGCGGGAGGGCCTTGAACACCGGGGAGCTGTTTTTT. Complete variable domain (other parts from reference TRBV5-1 and TRBJ2-2): KAGVTQTPRYLIKTRGQQVTLSCSPISGHRSVSWYQQTPGQGLQFLFEYFSETQRNKGNFPGRFSGRQFSNSRSEMNVSTLELGDSALYLCASSLTSGRALNTGELFFGEGSRLTVL.

The V and J genes are TRBV29-1 and TRBJ2-3; D perhaps matches TRBD1 (5 bases). This CDR3 spans 14 amino acids. Germline lookup yields CDR1 SQVTM and CDR2 ANQGSEA. With 0 bases removed from V and 7 bases from J, the gap between germline ends came to 14 bases. The CDR3 loop is CSVEELVQGNTQYF. CDR3 sequence (DNA): TGCAGCGTTGAAGAATTAGTGCAGGGTAATACGCAGTATTTT.

J is TRBJ1-3 and V is TRBV19; maybe TRBD1 (5 bases). The V end was cut by 9 bases, the J end by 0 bases, with 12 bases between. CDR1 and CDR2 (germline): LNHDA, SQIVND (reference sequence). This CDR3 spans 14 amino acids. The chain's CDR3 is CASSLGTSGNTIYF. CDR3 DNA sequence: TGTGCCAGCTCCCTCGGGACCTCTGGAAACACCATATATTTT.

The chain combines TRBV30 with TRBJ1-5; D is unclear. The V end lost 0 bases, the J end lost 3 bases, and 9 bases lay between the germline ends. From germline, CDR1 is GTSNPN and CDR2 SVGIG (reference sequence). This CDR3 contains 14 residues. CDR3 amino acids: CAWSVDQVNQPQHF. The CDR3 DNA is TGTGCCTGGAGTGTAGACCAGGTCAATCAGCCCCAGCATTTT.

The J gene is TRBJ2-5, the V gene TRBV5-5; D unresolved. The length of the CDR3 is 14 residues. V dropped 0 bases and J dropped 5 bases, with 11 bases sitting between them. The germline V gene has CDR1 SGHKS and CDR2 YYEKEE (reference sequence). CDR3 nucleotide sequence: TGTGCCAGCAGCTTGGAACCTGGAGTGGAGACCCAGTACTTC. Protein sequence: CASSLEPGVETQYF.

The chain combines TRBV29-1 with TRBJ2-7, with a tentative D call TRBD1 (6 bases). Germline CDR1 reads SQVTM; CDR2 reads ANQGSEA. V lost 3 bases and J lost 2, with 8 bases in between. The length of the CDR3 is 12 residues. DNA for the CDR3: TGCAGCGTTGAGGGACAAACCTACGAGCAGTACTTC. Translating gives CSVEGQTYEQYF.

This clone was seen a single time. The chain is built from TRBV19 and TRBJ2-6; D uncertain. V was pared by 7 bases and J by 0 bases, with 25 bases between. The CDR3 consists of 20 residues. Germline CDR1 and CDR2: LNHDA and SQIVND (reference sequence). Here the CDR3 DNA reads TGTGCCAGTACTAACAGCCGATACGGCGTTTCTGTCTCTGGGGCCAACGTCCTGACTTTC. Translation gives CASTNSRYGVSVSGANVLTF.

V usage is TRBV7-2 and J usage is TRBJ2-7, with D possibly matching TRBD1 (6 bases). The CDR3 contains 11 residues. The germline V gene has CDR1 SGHTA and CDR2 FQGNSA. The ends were cut back, 10 bases at V and 3 bases at J, with 10 bases in the middle. The CDR3 here is CAILQGYEQYF. CDR3 sequence (DNA): TGTGCCATCTTACAGGGCTACGAGCAGTACTTC.

DNA for the CDR3: TGTGCCAGCATTAGCGGGACAGCCTACGAGCAGTACTTC. Its translation: CASISGTAYEQYF. The chain has TRBV2 and TRBJ2-7; the D gene is possibly TRBD2 (8 bases). V lost 7 bases to trimming and J lost 2 bases, with 12 bases between them. Germline assignment: CDR1 SNHLY and CDR2 FYNNEI. The CDR3 runs to 13 residues.

This chain connects TRBV7-2 to TRBJ2-7, with 7 bases fitting TRBD2. V trimming: 3 bases; J trimming: 0 bases; junction bases outside the gene matches: 11. CDR3 length equals 17 residues. CDR1 and CDR2 (germline): SGHTA, FQGNSA. DNA for the CDR3: TGTGCCAGCAGCTTTGGGTGGGGAGGGCGGTTCTCCTACGAGCAGTACTTC. Amino acids: CASSFGWGGRFSYEQYF.

The chain is built from TRBV10-1 and TRBJ1-1; no clear D. CDR3 size: 13 residues. V lost 10 bases and J 3 bases, leaving 15 bases between the germline ends. Germline lookup yields CDR1 WNHNN and CDR2 SYGVQD (reference sequence). The CDR3: CATSRMLDTEAFF. CDR3 bases: TGCGCCACGTCCAGGATGTTGGACACTGAAGCTTTCTTT.

This clone was seen more than once but under ten times. The chain links TRBV11-2 to TRBJ2-7; no clear D. In germline, CDR1 is SGHAT, CDR2 FQNNGV. Deletions cut 5 bases from V and 6 bases from J, with 17 bases between. This CDR3 region has 14 residues. For the CDR3, the DNA is TGTGCCAGCAGCGTTATATACCCCCGGGTCGAGCAGTACTTC. Protein sequence: CASSVIYPRVEQYF.

The V and J genes are TRBV27 and TRBJ2-1; weak D call: TRBD2 (5 bases). V lost 1 base to trimming and J lost 0 bases, with 34 bases between them. The CDR3 contains 24 residues. The germline V gene encodes CDR1 MNHEY and CDR2 SMNVEV (reference sequence). CDR3 sequence (DNA): TGTGCCAGCAGTTTATTCGCCTCTATCCTAGCACAGAGGGCCAGGTCGAGCTCCTACAATGAGCAGTTCTTC. Translation gives CASSLFASILAQRARSSSYNEQFF.

The chain links TRBV6-6 to TRBJ2-1; D may correspond to TRBD1 or TRBD2 (5 bases each). In germline, CDR1 is MNHNY, CDR2 SVGAGI (reference sequence). The CDR3 totals 15 residues. V dropped 8 bases and J dropped 8 bases, with 22 bases sitting between them. Written as DNA, the CDR3 is TGTGCCAGCTCAATACCCGGGCCCGGGACCTATGAGCAGTTCTTC. It codes for CASSIPGPGTYEQFF.

The chain joins TRBV6-5 to TRBJ1-5; D may be TRBD1 (5 bases). CDR3 size: 14 residues. Per the germline V gene, CDR1 is MNHEY and CDR2 is SVGAGI. V gave up 5 bases and J gave up 0 bases, with 8 bases separating them. CDR3: CASSGHLSNQPQHF. The CDR3 DNA reads as TGTGCCAGCAGTGGACACCTTAGCAATCAGCCCCAGCATTTT.

This clone was recorded a few times. The chain carries TRBV18 and TRBJ2-5; no definite D call. Trimming took off 6 bases at V and 7 bases at J, with 12 bases between the two ends. In germline, CDR1 is KGHSH, CDR2 LQKENI. This CDR3 is 12 amino acids long. The CDR3 nucleotides are TGTGCCAGCTCCCCGCCAAAAGGGACCCAGTACTTC. As protein: CASSPPKGTQYF.

V gene TRBV28 combines with J gene TRBJ2-7, with 12 positions matching TRBD2. The CDR3 spans 15 residues. Trimming cost V 5 bases and J 3 bases; bases outside gene matches: 5. Germline-derived CDR1 and CDR2 are MDHEN and SYDVKM. The DNA for the CDR3 is TGTGCCAGCAGTCGTAGACTAGCGGGAGACTACGAGCAGTACTTC. It yields the protein CASSRRLAGDYEQYF.

The chain uses TRBV10-3 and TRBJ1-5; maybe TRBD1 (5 bases). V was pared by 3 bases and J by 0 bases, with 6 bases between. The CDR3 has 14 residues. Per germline, CDR1 ENHRY and CDR2 SYGVKD. CDR3 in amino acids: CAISDRVSNQPQHF. In DNA, the CDR3 is TGTGCCATCAGTGACAGGGTTAGCAATCAGCCCCAGCATTTT.

This sequence joins TRBV11-2 and TRBJ2-3; D call uncertain. CDR3 length: 15 residues. In germline, CDR1 is SGHAT, CDR2 FQNNGV. V lost 1 base and J lost 0, with 8 bases in between. CDR3 region: CASSLGRYSTDTQYF. The CDR3 DNA is TGTGCCAGCAGCTTAGGGCGGTATAGCACAGATACGCAGTATTTT.

The chain links TRBV6-5 to TRBJ2-7; TRBD2 matches 9 bases. Germline CDR1 reads MNHEY; CDR2 reads SVGAGI. Losses at the gene ends were 5 bases for V and 2 bases for J; bases not matched to a gene: 7. There are 15 residues in the CDR3. Here the CDR3 reads CASSALAGRAYEQYF. The CDR3 nucleotides are TGTGCCAGCAGTGCTCTAGCGGGACGCGCCTACGAGCAGTACTTC.